The 27 T cell receptor beta chains below all came from one sample that was sequenced in a study of blood T cell repertoires in COVID-19. The assay was immunoSEQ multiplex PCR, and TCRdb's table has in-frame clones only and misses some. This table holds around 150,000 clones, about 80% found once. Sample: peripheral blood. All receptors derive from a human donor in a cohort sampled during active COVID-19.

The V and J genes are TRBV11-2 and TRBJ2-3, with 10 bases matching TRBD2. Trimming took 7 bases from V and 1 from J; bases not matched to a gene: 11. This CDR3 is built from 17 residues. Germline V CDR1 and CDR2: SGHAT, FQNNGV. This CDR3 is CASNPPSGGLGTDTQYF. The CDR3, as DNA: TGTGCCAGCAACCCGCCTAGCGGGGGTTTGGGCACAGATACGCAGTATTTT.

V usage is TRBV6-2 or TRBV6-3 and J usage is TRBJ1-1, with TRBD1 matching over 7 bases. CDR3 length equals 13 residues. Trimming took 5 bases from V and 7 from J; bases not matched to a gene: 7. Germline V gene sequence: CDR1 MNHEY, CDR2 SVGEGT. The CDR3 coding sequence is TGTGCCAGCAGTCCCGAAAGGACAGGTGAAGCTTTCTTT. Amino acid sequence: CASSPERTGEAFF.

The chain has TRBV19 and TRBJ2-1; TRBD2 matches at 12 bases. V was pared by 2 bases and J by 7 bases, with 6 bases of the junction left unmatched. Germline lookup yields CDR1 LNHDA and CDR2 SQIVND (reference sequence). The CDR3 runs to 16 residues. In nucleotides, the CDR3 is TGTGCCAGTAGTATAAGTCTAGCGGGGGGGCGGAATGAGCAGTTCTTC. It specifies CASSISLAGGRNEQFF.

This chain joins TRBV6-5 and TRBJ1-1, with D possibly matching TRBD1 (6 bases). Germline lookup yields CDR1 MNHEY and CDR2 SVGAGI. The V gene lost 4 bases and the J gene lost 5 bases, with 11 bases spanning the gap. The length of the CDR3 is 13 residues. The CDR3 coding sequence is TGTGCCAGCAGTTTACAGGGATATACTGAAGCTTTCTTT. Translating gives CASSLQGYTEAFF.

This clone was observed a single time. The rearrangement joins TRBV9 to TRBJ2-1; 7 nucleotides agree with TRBD1. The CDR3 has 14 amino acids. Germline V gene sequence: CDR1 SGDLS, CDR2 YYNGEE. Germline trimming cut 3 bases from V and 4 bases from J; bases unmatched to any gene: 4. The CDR3 here is CASSETGAYNEQFF. The CDR3 nucleotides read TGTGCCAGCAGCGAAACAGGGGCATACAATGAGCAGTTCTTC.

V is TRBV9 and J is TRBJ2-7, with 9 bases matching TRBD1. Germline V CDR1 and CDR2: SGDLS, YYNGEE. The junction had 4 bases not matched to a gene; V was cut back by 0 bases and J by 3 bases. This CDR3 has 15 residues. The CDR3 is CASSVAGTGIYEQYF. CDR3 DNA: TGTGCCAGCAGCGTAGCAGGGACAGGGATCTACGAGCAGTACTTC.

The chain joins TRBV7-2 to TRBJ2-1; the D is unclear. V lost 4 bases to trimming and J lost 6 bases, with 16 bases between them. CDR3 length: 15 residues. The V gene's germline CDR1 is SGHTA and CDR2 FQGNSA. The CDR3 DNA reads as TGTGCCAGCAGCTCCTCCCCATTCCCGGGCAATGAGCAGTTCTTC. Translating gives CASSSSPFPGNEQFF. Full variable domain (missing parts from reference TRBV7-2 and TRBJ2-1): GAGVSQSPSNKVTEKGKDVELRCDPISGHTALYWYRQSLGQGLEFLIYFQGNSAPDKSGLPSDRFSAERTGGSVSTLTIQRTQQEDSAVYLCASSSSPFPGNEQFFGPGTRLTVL.

The table lists this clone with a few counts. The chain uses TRBV14 and TRBJ1-6, with D hard to call. The CDR3 length is 13 residues. CDR1 SGHDN and CDR2 FVKESK come from the germline V gene. Between the trimmed V and J ends, which lost 0 bases and 9 bases, there was a span of 6 bases. This chain's CDR3 is CASSQDLSSPLHF. In DNA form, the CDR3 reads TGTGCCAGCAGCCAAGATCTGTCTTCACCCCTCCACTTT.

This chain uses TRBV6-5 with TRBJ2-4; a possible D gene is TRBD2 (7 bases). CDR1 MNHEY and CDR2 SVGAGI come from the germline V gene. The V gene lost 4 bases and the J gene lost 9 bases, with 16 bases spanning the gap. The CDR3 length is 14 residues. The CDR3 protein is CASSSTGGLGIQYF. CDR3 coding DNA: TGTGCCAGCAGTTCCACGGGGGGCCTCGGCATTCAGTACTTC.

This clone was counted between two and nine times. The chain is built from TRBV5-1 and TRBJ2-1; D is ambiguous. Trimming took off 4 bases at V and 2 bases at J, with 19 bases between the two ends. The length of the CDR3 is 17 residues. Germline V CDR1 and CDR2: SGHRS, YFSETQ. In DNA, the CDR3 is TGCGCCAGCAGCCCGGCCGGTGTGGCAGGCACCTACAATGAGCAGTTCTTC. This encodes CASSPAGVAGTYNEQFF.

V gene TRBV6-5 combines with J gene TRBJ1-6; 9 nucleotides match TRBD1. Trimming removed 6 bases from V and 13 bases from J; junction bases left unmatched: 10. Germline CDR1 is MNHEY and CDR2 is SVGAGI. There are 14 residues in the CDR3. The CDR3 loop reads CASSPGTGHFPLHF. In DNA, the CDR3 is TGTGCCAGCAGCCCCGGGACAGGGCATTTCCCCCTCCACTTT.

V gene TRBV19 combines with J gene TRBJ1-1, with a weak D call TRBD1 (5 bases). The CDR3 spans 14 residues. Trimming cost V 5 bases and J 5 bases, with 15 bases left between them. CDR1 and CDR2 (germline): LNHDA, SQIVND (reference sequence). The CDR3 sequence: CASSPVGGSTEAFF. The CDR3 bases are TGTGCCAGTAGTCCCGTGGGGGGTAGTACTGAAGCTTTCTTT.

The chain couples TRBV3-1 (or the pseudogene TRBV3-2) to TRBJ1-6, with 10 bases that match TRBD1. Germline V gives CDR1 LGHDT, CDR2 YNNKEL (reference sequence). V trimming: 3 bases; J trimming: 9 bases; junction bases outside the gene matches: 5. This CDR3 has 15 residues. In nucleotides, the CDR3 is TGTGCCAGCAGCCAGGCGGGACAGGGGAGTTCACCCCTCCACTTT. This translates into CASSQAGQGSSPLHF.

The V and J genes are TRBV19 and TRBJ2-2, with TRBD2 identical over 7 bases. J was trimmed by 3 bases and V by 6 bases; bases with no gene match: 13. CDR3 size: 17 residues. Per the germline V gene, CDR1 is LNHDA and CDR2 is SQIVND (reference sequence). The CDR3 region is CASSVSGGNSHTGELFF. Here the CDR3 DNA reads TGTGCCAGTAGCGTATCCGGGGGGAACTCCCACACCGGGGAGCTGTTTTTT.

The V call is TRBV19, the J call TRBJ1-2, with a tentative D call TRBD1 (6 bases). V dropped 3 bases and J dropped 3 bases, with 17 bases sitting between them. Germline V gives CDR1 LNHDA, CDR2 SQIVND (reference sequence). The CDR3 has 16 residues. CDR3 coding DNA: TGTGCCAGTAGTATTGTTATCGGCAGGGGTGACTATGGCTACACCTTC. Encoded protein: CASSIVIGRGDYGYTF.

The gene calls are TRBV4-2 and TRBJ2-4; TRBD2 might be the D (6 bases). The CDR3 sequence is 17 residues long. Trimming left V 0 bases short and J 4 bases short, with 16 bases between. Germline-derived CDR1 and CDR2 are LGHNA and YNFKEQ. The CDR3 reads CASSQDAGRDGKNIQYF. In DNA, the CDR3 is TGTGCCAGCAGCCAAGATGCGGGGCGGGACGGAAAAAACATTCAGTACTTC.

The V gene is TRBV11-1, the J gene TRBJ2-4, with D possibly matching TRBD1 (6 bases). V lost 5 bases and J lost 1, with 12 bases in between. The germline gives CDR1 SGHAT, CDR2 FQDESV (reference sequence). The CDR3 loop spans 15 amino acids. CDR3 coding DNA: TGTGCCAGCAGCCAGACAGGCGGGGCCAAAAACATTCAGTACTTC. Its protein is CASSQTGGAKNIQYF.

The V and J genes are TRBV12-3 or TRBV12-4 and TRBJ2-7; possibly TRBD1 for D (5 bases). Trimming cost V 5 bases and J 3 bases, with 8 bases left between them. CDR3 length: 12 amino acids. In nucleotides, the CDR3 is TGTGCCAGCAGTGGGGCCAACTACGAGCAGTACTTC. Translated: CASSGANYEQYF.

The DNA of the CDR3 is TGTGCCAGCAGTGAAAACATCGGACAGCAGGGCTACACCTTC. This gives the protein CASSENIGQQGYTF. The chain is built from TRBV2 and TRBJ1-2; D might be TRBD1 (6 bases). V was pared by 2 bases and J by 8 bases, with 15 bases between. Germline V gene sequence: CDR1 SNHLY, CDR2 FYNNEI. The CDR3 covers 14 residues.

A few counts support this clone. The chain has TRBV28 and TRBJ1-3; TRBD1 matches 10 bases. Germline V lookup: CDR1 MDHEN, CDR2 SYDVKM. The CDR3 has 18 residues. J gave up 4 bases and V 8 bases, and 17 bases lay outside the gene matches. CDR3 loop: CASCYRDRGIRFGNTIYF. CDR3 nucleotides: TGTGCCAGCTGCTACCGGGACAGGGGAATTCGTTTCGGAAACACCATATATTTT.

This clone has only a few counts. The rearrangement joins TRBV7-2 to TRBJ2-1, with 7 bases aligning to TRBD2. The CDR3 sequence is 17 residues long. The J segment lost 1 base and the V segment lost 3 bases, leaving 9 bases of the junction unmatched. Germline CDR1 reads SGHTA; CDR2 reads FQGNSA. The CDR3 reads CASSFLRLADSYNEQFF. The CDR3 DNA sequence: TGTGCCAGCAGCTTCCTCCGGCTAGCGGATTCCTACAATGAGCAGTTCTTC.

The rearrangement uses TRBV6-5 and TRBJ1-6, with 7 nucleotides matching TRBD1. Germline CDR1 MNHEY, CDR2 SVGAGI. The CDR3 totals 14 residues. J lost 6 bases, V lost 6 bases, and 5 bases had no gene match. This CDR3 is CASRGAGGNSPLHF. The CDR3 DNA follows: TGTGCCAGCAGGGGGGCAGGGGGTAATTCACCCCTCCACTTT.

This clone was seen a single time. The CDR3 protein is CASKPGTENQPQHF. The CDR3 nucleotides are TGTGCCAGCAAACCAGGGACAGAGAATCAGCCCCAGCATTTT. The chain combines TRBV28 with TRBJ1-5, with 7 bases identical to TRBD1. The CDR3 loop spans 14 amino acids. V lost 7 bases to trimming and J lost 4 bases; unmatched junction nucleotides: 7. Germline CDR1 and CDR2: MDHEN and SYDVKM.

V usage is TRBV6-2 or TRBV6-3 and J usage is TRBJ2-7; 10 nucleotides line up with TRBD1. The junction had 9 bases not matched to a gene; V was cut back by 6 bases and J by 1 base. Germline assignment: CDR1 MNHEY and CDR2 SVGEGT. The CDR3 spans 16 residues. The CDR3 bases are TGTGCCAGCAGCTCATTCCCGGGACAGGGGTCCTACGAGCAGTACTTC. Translated, it gives CASSSFPGQGSYEQYF.

This sequence joins TRBV5-4 and TRBJ1-2; TRBD1 aligns across 11 bases. V shed 7 bases, J shed 4 bases, and the junction held 15 bases outside the gene matches. Germline CDR1 reads SGHNT; CDR2 reads YYREEE (reference sequence). This CDR3 has 17 amino acids. The CDR3 nucleotides read TGTGCCAGCGCCCCCACCGGACAGGGGGCTCTTGGCTATGGCTACACCTTC. Translating gives CASAPTGQGALGYGYTF.

This chain joins TRBV15 and TRBJ2-5, with a tentative D call TRBD1 (7 bases). Trimming stripped 0 bases from V and 6 bases from J, with 14 bases between. The CDR3 consists of 15 residues. Germline CDR1 is LNHNV and CDR2 is YYDKDF (reference sequence). CDR3 nucleotides: TGTGCCACCAGCAGAGATCACCAGGGGGGACAGACCCAGTACTTC. Translated, it gives CATSRDHQGGQTQYF.

The chain employs TRBV29-1 and TRBJ1-1, with unresolved D. Trimming pared 5 bases from V and 0 bases from J, leaving 7 bases between. Germline V CDR1 and CDR2: SQVTM, ANQGSEA. The CDR3 length is 12 residues. The CDR3 DNA follows: TGCAGCGTTCCAGAAATGAACACTGAAGCTTTCTTT. It translates to CSVPEMNTEAFF.